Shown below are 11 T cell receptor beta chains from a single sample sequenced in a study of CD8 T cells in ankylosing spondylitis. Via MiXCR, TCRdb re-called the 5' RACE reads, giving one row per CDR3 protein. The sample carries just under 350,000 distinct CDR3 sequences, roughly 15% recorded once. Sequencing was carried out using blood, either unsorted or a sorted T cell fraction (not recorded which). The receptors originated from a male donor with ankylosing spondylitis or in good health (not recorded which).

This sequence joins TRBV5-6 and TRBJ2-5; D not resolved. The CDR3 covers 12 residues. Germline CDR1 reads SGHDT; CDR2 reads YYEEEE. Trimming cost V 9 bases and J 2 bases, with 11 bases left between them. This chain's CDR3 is CATNKRQETQYF. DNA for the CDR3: TGTGCCACAAACAAGCGTCAAGAGACCCAGTACTTC.

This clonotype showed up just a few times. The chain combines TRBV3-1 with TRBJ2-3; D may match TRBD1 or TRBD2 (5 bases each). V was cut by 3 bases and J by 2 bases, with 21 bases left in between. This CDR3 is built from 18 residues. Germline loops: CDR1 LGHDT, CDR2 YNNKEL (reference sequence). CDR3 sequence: CASSQSGRADSDTDTQYF. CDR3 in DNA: TGTGCCAGCAGCCAGTCAGGGAGAGCGGATTCCGACACAGATACGCAGTATTTT.

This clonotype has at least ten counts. CDR3 in DNA: TGTGCCAGCAGCGGCCAGAGTACTGAAGCTTTCTTT. Amino acid sequence: CASSGQSTEAFF. This rearrangement joins TRBV12-3 or TRBV12-4 to TRBJ1-1, with D uncertain. V dropped 6 bases and J dropped 5 bases, with 10 bases sitting between them. This CDR3 comprises 12 residues.

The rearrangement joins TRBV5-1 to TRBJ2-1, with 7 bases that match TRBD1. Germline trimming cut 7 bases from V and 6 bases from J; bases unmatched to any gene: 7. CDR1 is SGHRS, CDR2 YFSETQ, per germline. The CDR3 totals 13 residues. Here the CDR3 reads CASRRDSPNEQFF. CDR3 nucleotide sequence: TGCGCCAGCCGCCGGGACAGTCCCAATGAGCAGTTCTTC.

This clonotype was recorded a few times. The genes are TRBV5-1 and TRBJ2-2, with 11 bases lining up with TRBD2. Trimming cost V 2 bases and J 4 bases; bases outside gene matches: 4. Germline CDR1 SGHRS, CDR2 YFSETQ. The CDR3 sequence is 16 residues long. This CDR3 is CASSFTSGSSTGELFF. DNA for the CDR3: TGCGCCAGCAGCTTTACTAGCGGGAGTTCCACCGGGGAGCTGTTTTTT.

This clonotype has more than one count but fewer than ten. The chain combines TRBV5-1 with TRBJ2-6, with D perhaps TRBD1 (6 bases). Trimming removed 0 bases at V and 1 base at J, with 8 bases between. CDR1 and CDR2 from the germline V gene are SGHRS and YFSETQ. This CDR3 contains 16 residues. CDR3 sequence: CASSLGGGSGANVLTF. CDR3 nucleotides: TGCGCCAGCAGCTTGGGAGGGGGATCTGGGGCCAACGTCCTGACTTTC.

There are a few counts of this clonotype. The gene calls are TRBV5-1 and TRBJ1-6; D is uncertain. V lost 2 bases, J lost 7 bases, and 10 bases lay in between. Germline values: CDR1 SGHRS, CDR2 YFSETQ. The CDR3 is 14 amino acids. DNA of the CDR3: TGCGCCAGCAGCTTTGATATAGGGAATTCACCCCTCCACTTT. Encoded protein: CASSFDIGNSPLHF.

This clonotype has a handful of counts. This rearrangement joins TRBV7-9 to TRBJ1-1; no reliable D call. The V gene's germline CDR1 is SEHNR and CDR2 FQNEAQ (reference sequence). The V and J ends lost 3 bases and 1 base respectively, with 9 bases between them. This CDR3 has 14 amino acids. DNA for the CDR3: TGTGCCAGCAGCTTCGTAGGAGAGAACACTGAAGCTTTCTTT. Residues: CASSFVGENTEAFF.

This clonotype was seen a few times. The DNA of the CDR3 is TGCAGTGCTGCGTTAGCAGCTTCCTCCTACGAGCAGTACTTC. Translation gives CSAALAASSYEQYF. The chain employs TRBV20-1 and TRBJ2-7; D not certain. Germline V CDR1 and CDR2: DFQATT, SNEGSKA (reference sequence). Trimming took 5 bases from V and 0 from J, leaving 14 bases between them. The CDR3 has 14 residues.

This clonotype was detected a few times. The CDR3 DNA is TGCGCCAGCAGCTCCAAAACACAGGGGGCGCGAGCTTTCTTT. Translating it yields CASSSKTQGARAFF. The rearrangement joins TRBV5-1 to TRBJ1-1, with 9 bases that match TRBD1. With V trimmed by 3 bases and J by 10 bases, 10 bases remained unmatched. The CDR3 has 14 amino acids. Germline values: CDR1 SGHRS, CDR2 YFSETQ.

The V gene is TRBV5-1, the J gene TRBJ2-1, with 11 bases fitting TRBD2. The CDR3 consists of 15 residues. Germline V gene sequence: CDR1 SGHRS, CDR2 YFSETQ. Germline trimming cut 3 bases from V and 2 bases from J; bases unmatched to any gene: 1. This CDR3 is CASSSTSGAYNEQFF. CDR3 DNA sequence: TGCGCCAGCAGCTCGACTAGCGGGGCCTACAATGAGCAGTTCTTC.